The 14 T cell receptor beta chains reported below all come from one sample, sequenced in a study of CD8 T cells in ankylosing spondylitis. TCRdb reprocessed the 5' RACE reads with MiXCR, giving one entry per CDR3 protein. The sample gives approximately 200,000 distinct CDR3 sequences, roughly 13% of which show up once; about 15% is in the top ten. Sequenced: blood, either unsorted or a sorted T cell fraction (not recorded which). The receptors derive from a male donor with ankylosing spondylitis or in good health (not recorded which).

V is TRBV7-9 and J is TRBJ2-3; 11 bases align to TRBD2. Losses at the gene ends were 5 bases for V and 3 bases for J; bases not matched to a gene: 4. The germline V gene encodes CDR1 SEHNR and CDR2 FQNEAQ (reference sequence). The CDR3 contains 15 residues. The CDR3 DNA is TGTGCCAGCAGCCCGGGACTAGCGGTAACAGATACGCAGTATTTT. It translates to CASSPGLAVTDTQYF.

This rearrangement joins TRBV7-9 to TRBJ2-3; D is ambiguous. The CDR3 extends over 12 amino acids. Germline V CDR1 and CDR2: SEHNR, FQNEAQ (reference sequence). V lost 5 bases and J 4 bases, leaving 7 bases between the germline ends. CDR3 region: CASSKRADTQYF. CDR3 in DNA: TGTGCCAGCAGCAAACGGGCAGATACGCAGTATTTT.

This clonotype was observed many times. The chain employs TRBV11-3 and TRBJ2-1, with D tentatively TRBD2 (5 bases). Trimming removed 0 bases from V and 5 bases from J, with 11 bases in between. The CDR3 length is 15 residues. In germline, CDR1 is SGHNT, CDR2 YENEEA. The CDR3, as DNA: TGTGCCAGCAGCTTAGAAGGAGCGGCGGACAATGAGCAGTTCTTC. Protein product: CASSLEGAADNEQFF.

The rearrangement links TRBV3-1 to TRBJ2-1; D is ambiguous. The V gene's germline CDR1 is LGHDT and CDR2 YNNKEL (reference sequence). The CDR3 totals 15 residues. Trimming pared 4 bases from V and 6 bases from J, leaving 16 bases between. In nucleotides, the CDR3 is TGTGCCAGCAGCCCCGGCGGAGAGAAAACCAATGAGCAGTTCTTC. Its translation: CASSPGGEKTNEQFF.

This chain connects TRBV2 to TRBJ2-7, with 13 positions matching TRBD2. Trimming at V came to 6 bases and at J to 0 bases, leaving 8 bases not matched to a gene. The CDR3 contains 17 residues. The germline V gene has CDR1 SNHLY and CDR2 FYNNEI. The CDR3 loop is CASRAPGLAGLSYEQYF. The CDR3 nucleotides read TGTGCCAGCAGGGCACCGGGACTAGCGGGACTCTCCTACGAGCAGTACTTC.

This clonotype has more than one count but fewer than ten. This chain uses TRBV6-2 or TRBV6-3 with TRBJ2-2; 10 bases are shared with TRBD2. CDR3 length equals 16 residues. The germline V gene has CDR1 MNHEY and CDR2 SVGEGT. V gave up 6 bases and J gave up 7 bases; unmatched junction bases: 11. For the CDR3, the DNA is TGTGCCAGCAGCTCATTTAGCGGGAGGTTTGGCGGGGAGCTGTTTTTT. It translates to CASSSFSGRFGGELFF.

A few counts support this clonotype. V and J are TRBV4-1 and TRBJ2-5; 8 bases fit TRBD1. The CDR3 totals 16 residues. After removal of 1 base from V and 4 bases from J, the junction contained 8 bases not matched to a gene. CDR1 is MGHRA, CDR2 YSYEKL, per germline. CDR3 nucleotides: TGCGCCAGCAGCCAAGGTCGGCAGGGGGCTCTAGAGACCCAGTACTTC. This gives the protein CASSQGRQGALETQYF.

The chain employs TRBV4-1 and TRBJ2-7; weak D call: TRBD2 (6 bases). Germline V gene lookup returns CDR1 MGHRA and CDR2 YSYEKL. The CDR3 sequence is 16 residues long. V gave up 1 base and J gave up 5 bases, with 18 bases separating them. In nucleotides, the CDR3 is TGCGCCAGCAGCCAAGGCCTGGGCCTGGGGAGGAACGAGCAGTACTTC. Translating gives CASSQGLGLGRNEQYF.

This clonotype was counted ten times or more. The rearrangement joins TRBV5-1 to TRBJ1-2, with D uncertain. Germline V gene data show CDR1 as SGHRS and CDR2 as YFSETQ. The CDR3 extends over 11 amino acids. V lost 0 bases to trimming and J lost 6 bases, with 3 bases between them. The CDR3 DNA reads TGCGCCAGCAGCTTGGGGAATGGCTACACCTTC. Protein: CASSLGNGYTF.

The table lists this clonotype with a few counts. V is TRBV25-1 and J is TRBJ2-3; TRBD2 might be the D (5 bases). Germline CDR1 MGHDK, CDR2 SYGVNS. The CDR3 contains 17 residues. Trimming cost V 2 bases and J 3 bases, with 18 bases left between them. The CDR3 spells CASSEGPRGVWTDTQYF. CDR3 in DNA: TGTGCCAGCAGTGAAGGTCCCCGGGGTGTGTGGACAGATACGCAGTATTTT.

V and J are TRBV7-2 and TRBJ2-1; a possible D gene is TRBD2 (6 bases). CDR1 and CDR2 (germline): SGHTA, FQGNSA. This CDR3 has 14 residues. The ends were cut back, 5 bases at V and 2 bases at J, with 10 bases in the middle. The chain's CDR3 is CASSPGVAYNEQFF. Here the CDR3 DNA reads TGTGCCAGCAGCCCGGGGGTAGCCTACAATGAGCAGTTCTTC.

This chain connects TRBV12-3 or TRBV12-4 to TRBJ2-3; TRBD2 aligns across 11 bases. This CDR3 is built from 16 residues. V lost 3 bases to trimming and J lost 5 bases; unmatched junction nucleotides: 7. CDR3 sequence: CASSFPLAGGEDTQYF. The DNA of the CDR3 is TGTGCCAGCAGTTTCCCTTTAGCGGGAGGGGAAGATACGCAGTATTTT.

This chain links TRBV27 with TRBJ1-3; no firm D call. V was shortened by 3 bases and J by 0 bases, with 9 bases between the two germline ends. CDR3 length: 15 residues. The germline gives CDR1 MNHEY, CDR2 SMNVEV (reference sequence). For the CDR3, the DNA is TGTGCCAGCAGTTTGATCTGGGGCTCTGGAAACACCATATATTTT. Residues: CASSLIWGSGNTIYF.

The chain links TRBV11-2 to TRBJ2-5, with no clear D. The germline V and J ends were trimmed by 5 bases and 1 base, with 11 bases remaining between them. Germline-derived CDR1 and CDR2 are SGHAT and FQNNGV. CDR3 size: 14 residues. The CDR3 DNA reads TGTGCCAGCAGCCCTACCCCTGCCCAAGAGACCCAGTACTTC. Translation: CASSPTPAQETQYF.